Below, 7 T cell receptor beta chains from the same sample are listed, as sequenced in a study of T-cell reconstitution after alpha-beta-depleted transplantation in children (dated by TCRdb to about 2016). Explained via the paper, the treatment or condition label denotes: allogeneic hematopoietic cell transplantation with graft depleted of TCRalphabeta T cells and CD19 B cells. The library was generated by PCR. Sequenced using an Illumina HiSeq 2500. Molecular barcoding was employed in the preparation of TCR libraries, with unique molecular identifiers being used to normalize TCRbeta repertoire quantification. The public reads were run again by TCRdb, first through fastp at Q25 and then through MiXCR, and only productive beta chains were kept. All rows with the same CDR3 protein become a single entry with the most common DNA and genes. Present in this sample are more than 500,000 distinct CDR3 sequences, approximately 10% of which were seen just once. Around 13% of the sample rests with the top ten.

The source was PBMCs, mostly from graft donor cells, collected 180 days after TCRalphabeta/CD19-depleted stem cell transplant. Receptors were obtained from a female patient aged 2-15 years who had a stem cell transplant for aplastic anemia, so the T cells may come from the graft donor.

This clonotype appeared many times. The chain couples TRBV20-1 to TRBJ2-4, with D unclear. Germline V CDR1 and CDR2: DFQATT, SNEGSKA (reference sequence). V lost 6 bases, J lost 0 bases, and 9 bases lay in between. The CDR3 loop spans 13 amino acids. The CDR3 DNA sequence: TGCAGTGCGTCGAGAGGAGCCAAAAACATTCAGTACTTC. It encodes CSASRGAKNIQYF.

This clonotype showed up many times. The V and J genes are TRBV29-1 and TRBJ1-1; TRBD1 is a possible D gene (5 bases). From germline, CDR1 is SQVTM and CDR2 ANQGSEA. The germline V and J ends were trimmed by 2 bases and 11 bases, with 15 bases remaining between them. There are 12 residues in the CDR3. The CDR3 sequence is CSVERGPKTAFF. CDR3 nucleotides: TGCAGCGTTGAACGGGGCCCTAAGACGGCTTTCTTT.

There are a few counts of this clonotype. V and J are TRBV20-1 and TRBJ2-7, with D tentatively TRBD1 (6 bases). The ends were cut back, 5 bases at V and 6 bases at J, with 17 bases in the middle. The CDR3 runs 13 residues. Germline-derived CDR1 and CDR2 are DFQATT and SNEGSKA (reference sequence). The CDR3 DNA is TGCAGTGCTCGTCACAGGGTCACCTCCGAGCAGTACGTC. This translates into CSARHRVTSEQYV.

This clonotype was recorded many times. This rearrangement joins TRBV10-3 to TRBJ1-1; maybe TRBD1 (5 bases). This CDR3 has 16 residues. Per germline, CDR1 ENHRY and CDR2 SYGVKD. The V end lost 11 bases, the J end lost 1 base, and 23 bases lay between the germline ends. CDR3 region: CAVSWRMGTGNTEAFF. CDR3 nucleotides: TGTGCCGTATCCTGGCGAATGGGGACGGGGAACACTGAAGCTTTCTTT.

This clonotype has ten or more counts. The chain employs TRBV10-3 and TRBJ1-4, with 7 bases matching TRBD1. Per germline, CDR1 ENHRY and CDR2 SYGVKD. Trimming cost V 4 bases and J 8 bases; bases outside gene matches: 4. This CDR3 comprises 13 residues. In nucleotides, the CDR3 is TGTGCCATCAGTGGACAGGGCGGAGAAAAACTGTTTTTT. Translating gives CAISGQGGEKLFF.

This chain joins TRBV5-1 and TRBJ2-7, with TRBD1 matching over 8 bases. Losses at the gene ends were 4 bases for V and 1 base for J; bases not matched to a gene: 4. Germline CDR1 reads SGHRS; CDR2 reads YFSETQ. The CDR3 runs to 14 residues. CDR3 amino acids: CASSRDRTSYEQYF. The CDR3 bases are TGCGCCAGCAGCCGGGACAGGACGTCCTACGAGCAGTACTTC.

This chain connects TRBV2 to TRBJ2-7; 10 bases map to TRBD1. CDR3 size: 15 residues. With 4 bases clipped from V and 2 bases from J, the junction kept 5 bases outside the gene matches. CDR1 and CDR2 (germline): SNHLY, FYNNEI. DNA of the CDR3: TGTGCCAGCAGTGGTGACAGGGGGCTCCCCTACGAGCAGTACGTC. Protein sequence: CASSGDRGLPYEQYV.